This record looks at one T cell receptor (beta chain) sequence and its context. What it binds is unknown. The method was immunoSEQ multiplex PCR; TCRdb's version includes in-frame clones alone and lacks a portion of them. This table has tens of thousands of clones, around 83% appearing once. These data belong to a study of T cells in narcolepsy. At the level of the study: Enrolled donors included narcolepsy type 1 or type 2 patients and healthy controls. Overall study results and limits: Some memory CD4+ repertoires had no autoreactive clone sequences. HCRT-specific and TRIB2-specific autoreactive clonotypes appeared among same-patient CSF and blood CD4+ clonotypes. Autoreactive clonotypes reportedly recurred in blood of same and different patients, not controls.

Source material: memory (CD45RA-) CD4+ T cells from blood. This TCR was recovered from a human donor in good health.

CDR3 in amino acids: CASSLDQGKGSPLHF. DNA of the CDR3: TGTGCCAGCAGCTTGGACCAGGGGAAAGGTTCACCCCTCCACTTT. The chain joins TRBV5-4 to TRBJ1-6; D might be TRBD1 (6 bases). CDR3 length equals 15 residues. With 0 bases removed from V and 9 bases from J, the gap between germline ends came to 13 bases. Germline V gene lookup returns CDR1 SGHNT and CDR2 YYREEE (reference sequence).